This passage covers 32 T cell receptor beta chains from one sample sequenced in a study of T-cell memory formation after mild COVID-19. MiXCR, run by TCRdb on the 5' RACE reads, gives a single entry per CDR3 protein. The table has roughly 400,000 distinct CDR3 sequences, approximately 24% seen once. Sequencing was carried out using PBMCs or a T cell subset sorted from them (not recorded which). These receptors all stem from an adult woman who had mild COVID-19 (a few samples of this study predate the infection). Cell type and time point are not known.

The V gene is TRBV14, the J gene TRBJ2-7, with D uncertain. This CDR3 region has 14 residues. Germline V gives CDR1 SGHDN, CDR2 FVKESK. Trimming stripped 0 bases from V and 3 bases from J, with 9 bases between. The CDR3 here is CASSQDLRFYEQYF. CDR3 DNA sequence: TGTGCCAGCAGCCAAGATCTACGGTTCTACGAGCAGTACTTC.

This chain connects TRBV11-2 to TRBJ1-2; 11 positions agree with TRBD1. The germline V gene has CDR1 SGHAT and CDR2 FQNNGV. With 5 bases clipped from V and 4 bases from J, the junction kept 6 bases outside the gene matches. This CDR3 contains 15 residues. The CDR3 DNA is TGTGCCAGCAGCGTGGGACAGGGGGAATTCTATGGCTACACCTTC. It is translated as CASSVGQGEFYGYTF.

The chain combines TRBV7-8 with TRBJ2-3; TRBD2 aligns across 14 bases. The CDR3 covers 16 residues. Per germline, CDR1 SGHVS and CDR2 FQNEAQ. J lost 4 bases, V lost 3 bases, and 3 bases had no gene match. The CDR3 region is CASSFGTSGGSDTQYF. DNA for the CDR3: TGTGCCAGCAGCTTCGGGACTAGCGGGGGATCAGATACGCAGTATTTT.

This clonotype was counted between two and nine times. The chain uses TRBV20-1 and TRBJ1-1; TRBD1 agrees at 11 bases. The CDR3 totals 14 residues. V gave up 0 bases and J gave up 5 bases; unmatched junction bases: 2. Germline V lookup: CDR1 DFQATT, CDR2 SNEGSKA (reference sequence). The CDR3 region has the DNA TGCAGTGCTAGAGAGGACAGGGGGCGGACTGAAGCTTTCTTT. Translated: CSAREDRGRTEAFF.

This clonotype was detected ten times or more. This chain joins TRBV6-5 and TRBJ2-2; weak D call: TRBD1 (5 bases). The CDR3 contains 14 residues. V was pared by 5 bases and J by 1 base, with 8 bases between. CDR1 is MNHEY, CDR2 SVGAGI, per germline. CDR3 amino acids: CASSEGQNTGELFF. DNA for the CDR3: TGTGCCAGCAGTGAAGGACAGAACACCGGGGAGCTGTTTTTT.

This clonotype was picked up a small number of times. The rearrangement uses TRBV12-3 or TRBV12-4 and TRBJ1-5; 8 positions agree with TRBD1. CDR3 length: 15 amino acids. Trimming took 0 bases from V and 7 from J; bases not matched to a gene: 5. The CDR3 region has the DNA TGTGCCAGCAGTTTAGCACAGGGGGAGCACCAGCCCCAGCATTTT. Its translation is CASSLAQGEHQPQHF.

This clonotype came up a few times. The CDR3 reads CASSSQAHSNQPQHF. The CDR3 nucleotides read TGTGCCAGCAGCTCCCAAGCCCATAGCAATCAGCCCCAGCATTTT. The chain recombines TRBV7-8 with TRBJ1-5; no definite D call. From germline, CDR1 is SGHVS and CDR2 FQNEAQ. V gave up 4 bases and J gave up 0 bases, with 10 bases separating them. CDR3 length equals 15 residues.

This clonotype was observed at least ten times. This chain joins TRBV5-1 and TRBJ2-3; D unclear. The CDR3 consists of 12 residues. V lost 5 bases and J 0 bases, leaving 4 bases between the germline ends. The germline V gene has CDR1 SGHRS and CDR2 YFSETQ. The CDR3 DNA reads TGCGCCAGCAGGTATAGCACAGATACGCAGTATTTT. Its translation is CASRYSTDTQYF. The full variable domain, its missing parts supplied by reference TRBV5-1 and TRBJ2-3, is KAGVTQTPRYLIKTRGQQVTLSCSPISGHRSVSWYQQTPGQGLQFLFEYFSETQRNKGNFPGRFSGRQFSNSRSEMNVSTLELGDSALYLCASRYSTDTQYFGPGTRLTVL.

This clonotype has only a few counts. The chain links TRBV20-1 to TRBJ2-1; D may match TRBD1 or TRBD2 (7 bases each). Trimming removed 0 bases from V and 0 bases from J, with 18 bases in between. In germline, CDR1 is DFQATT, CDR2 SNEGSKA (reference sequence). The CDR3 length is 18 residues. CDR3 in amino acids: CSARDREGAQSSYNEQFF. In DNA, the CDR3 is TGCAGTGCTAGAGATAGGGAGGGGGCTCAAAGCTCCTACAATGAGCAGTTCTTC.

The chain uses TRBV9 and TRBJ2-1; possible D gene TRBD2, 6 bases. Between the trimmed V and J ends, which lost 2 bases and 2 bases, there was a span of 11 bases. From germline, CDR1 is SGDLS and CDR2 YYNGEE. This CDR3 contains 15 residues. CDR3 amino acids: CASSVAGTAYNEQFF. CDR3 coding DNA: TGTGCCAGCAGCGTCGCCGGGACTGCCTACAATGAGCAGTTCTTC.

The chain recombines TRBV9 with TRBJ2-7; 9 nucleotides align to TRBD2. The CDR3 consists of 16 residues. J gave up 5 bases and V 3 bases, and 12 bases lay outside the gene matches. CDR1 and CDR2 (germline): SGDLS, YYNGEE. The CDR3 loop reads CASSATPSGVRDEQYF. The CDR3 bases are TGTGCCAGCAGCGCCACCCCTAGCGGGGTGCGGGACGAGCAGTACTTC.

The V call is TRBV12-3 or TRBV12-4, the J call TRBJ1-5; tentative D call: TRBD1 (6 bases). The CDR3 is 13 residues long. The germline V and J ends were trimmed by 2 bases and 5 bases, with 7 bases remaining between them. The CDR3 coding sequence is TGTGCCAGCAGTTTACAGGGGTATCAGCCCCAGCATTTT. As protein: CASSLQGYQPQHF.

This clonotype was observed a few times. V and J are TRBV24-1 and TRBJ2-3; tentatively, D is TRBD2 (6 bases). This CDR3 has 12 amino acids. CDR1 is KGHDR, CDR2 SFDVKD, per germline. The V end lost 9 bases, the J end lost 2 bases, and 8 bases lay between the germline ends. The chain's CDR3 is CATGTFTDTQYF. The CDR3 DNA reads TGTGCCACCGGGACTTTCACAGATACGCAGTATTTT.

This clonotype was picked up a small number of times. This chain uses TRBV9 with TRBJ2-2; D tentatively fits TRBD1 or TRBD2 (6 bases each). The CDR3 has 14 amino acids. Germline-derived CDR1 and CDR2 are SGDLS and YYNGEE. V shed 0 bases and J shed 6 bases, with 9 bases lying between them. The CDR3 spells CASSVAGGPGELFF. In nucleotides, the CDR3 is TGTGCCAGCAGCGTAGCTGGGGGGCCCGGGGAGCTGTTTTTT.

This clonotype has a handful of counts. V usage is TRBV4-3 and J usage is TRBJ1-5; possible D gene TRBD1, 5 bases. Trimming removed 3 bases at V and 6 bases at J, with 9 bases between. The germline V gene encodes CDR1 LGHNA and CDR2 YSLEER. This CDR3 contains 13 residues. CDR3 nucleotide sequence: TGCGCCAGCAGCCAGGGGGACGGTCAGCCCCAGCATTTT. Translation gives CASSQGDGQPQHF.

The chain links TRBV5-1 to TRBJ1-4; no firm D call. Trimming removed 0 bases at V and 6 bases at J, with 12 bases between. Per germline, CDR1 SGHRS and CDR2 YFSETQ. The length of the CDR3 is 15 residues. The CDR3 bases are TGCGCCAGCAGCTTGGGCGGCAGGCAGGATGAAAAACTGTTTTTT. This sequence encodes CASSLGGRQDEKLFF.

CDR3 amino acids: CASSMGMGNTEAFF. The CDR3 nucleotides are TGTGCCAGTAGTATGGGAATGGGGAACACTGAAGCTTTCTTT. The chain is built from TRBV19 and TRBJ1-1; D gene uncertain. Trimming took off 3 bases at V and 1 base at J, with 9 bases between the two ends. The CDR3 is 14 residues long. The germline gives CDR1 LNHDA, CDR2 SQIVND (reference sequence).

The genes are TRBV29-1 and TRBJ1-1; D is unclear. The germline gives CDR1 SQVTM, CDR2 ANQGSEA. Deletions cut 1 base from V and 1 base from J, with 13 bases between. The CDR3 runs 15 residues. The CDR3 bases are TGCAGCGTTGAAGGGGGAACGTCAGAGAACACTGAAGCTTTCTTT. It yields the protein CSVEGGTSENTEAFF.

V is TRBV7-9 and J is TRBJ2-1; D possibly corresponds to TRBD2 (5 bases). Germline V lookup: CDR1 SEHNR, CDR2 FQNEAQ (reference sequence). Trimming took 5 bases from V and 8 from J, leaving 25 bases between them. This CDR3 comprises 17 residues. This chain's CDR3 is CASSPPAGVTASDEQFF. Here the CDR3 DNA reads TGTGCCAGCAGCCCTCCCGCGGGCGTCACGGCTTCCGATGAGCAGTTCTTC.

The chain couples TRBV29-1 to TRBJ2-3; no reliable D call. The CDR3 runs 11 residues. With 7 bases removed from V and 7 bases from J, the gap between germline ends came to 12 bases. Per the germline V gene, CDR1 is SQVTM and CDR2 is ANQGSEA. The DNA of the CDR3 is TGCAGCGCCTTGAAGGGTCATACGCAGTATTTT. The encoded protein is CSALKGHTQYF.

This clonotype was observed a few times. The chain has TRBV5-1 and TRBJ2-1; D perhaps matches TRBD1 (6 bases). The V end lost 0 bases, the J end lost 4 bases, and 8 bases lay between the germline ends. Germline-derived CDR1 and CDR2 are SGHRS and YFSETQ. This CDR3 has 14 residues. CDR3 amino acids: CASSLVQGYNEQFF. CDR3 sequence (DNA): TGCGCCAGCAGCTTGGTCCAGGGGTACAATGAGCAGTTCTTC.

V gene TRBV2 combines with J gene TRBJ1-1; 11 nucleotides match TRBD1. The CDR3 consists of 16 residues. Trimming at V came to 6 bases and at J to 1 base, leaving 7 bases not matched to a gene. The V gene's germline CDR1 is SNHLY and CDR2 FYNNEI. The CDR3 loop is CASRGRDRGKNTEAFF. The CDR3 nucleotides read TGTGCCAGCAGAGGCCGGGACAGGGGGAAGAACACTGAAGCTTTCTTT.

The chain's CDR3 is CASSAPLGTLIDTQYF. CDR3 DNA sequence: TGTGCCAGCAGCGCCCCCCTGGGGACTTTGATAGATACGCAGTATTTT. The V call is TRBV13, the J call TRBJ2-3, with D possibly TRBD2 on 6 matching bases. Germline lookup yields CDR1 PRHDT and CDR2 FYEKMQ (reference sequence). Trimming removed 5 bases at V and 5 bases at J, with 20 bases between. The CDR3 contains 16 residues.

This rearrangement joins TRBV9 to TRBJ1-3, with D maybe TRBD1 (5 bases). The CDR3 has 15 residues. The V gene's germline CDR1 is SGDLS and CDR2 YYNGEE. Between the trimmed V and J ends, which lost 3 bases and 0 bases, there was a span of 10 bases. The CDR3 here is CASSGGLHSGNTIYF. The CDR3 DNA reads TGTGCCAGCAGCGGGGGACTGCACTCTGGAAACACCATATATTTT.

The V and J genes are TRBV20-1 and TRBJ2-1, with 7 bases that match TRBD2. The CDR3 loop spans 17 amino acids. From germline, CDR1 is DFQATT and CDR2 SNEGSKA (reference sequence). V shed 0 bases and J 0 bases; nucleotides not matched to a gene: 8. The CDR3 is CSARDSAGTSSYNEQFF. The CDR3, as DNA: TGCAGTGCTAGAGATTCAGCGGGGACGAGCTCCTACAATGAGCAGTTCTTC.

The chain links TRBV20-1 to TRBJ1-5, with D unclear. V was trimmed by 6 bases and J by 5 bases, leaving 11 bases between them. Germline V lookup: CDR1 DFQATT, CDR2 SNEGSKA (reference sequence). The CDR3 length is 12 residues. The CDR3 loop reads CSALRPDQPQHF. CDR3 in DNA: TGCAGTGCCCTTAGACCCGATCAGCCCCAGCATTTT.

The chain has TRBV3-1 and TRBJ2-7, with D uncertain. Trimming shortened V by 1 base and J by 0 bases, and 16 bases separated the two germline ends. Germline V gives CDR1 LGHDT, CDR2 YNNKEL (reference sequence). CDR3 length: 17 amino acids. CDR3 sequence reads: CASSQAPLRSSSYEQYF. The CDR3 bases are TGTGCCAGCAGCCAAGCACCGCTACGTAGCAGCTCCTACGAGCAGTACTTC.

This clonotype was counted a few times. This chain joins TRBV6-2 or TRBV6-3 and TRBJ2-2; tentatively, D is TRBD2 (6 bases). The V end lost 10 bases, the J end lost 2 bases, and 20 bases lay between the germline ends. CDR1 and CDR2 (germline): MNHEY, SVGEGT. This CDR3 contains 16 residues. CDR3 loop: CATDSNLAENTGELFF. The CDR3 nucleotides are TGTGCCACCGACTCTAACTTAGCGGAAAACACCGGGGAGCTGTTTTTT.

The chain joins TRBV30 to TRBJ1-3; TRBD1 might be the D (5 bases). The CDR3 is 18 amino acids. Trimming took off 2 bases at V and 2 bases at J, with 22 bases between the two ends. The germline gives CDR1 GTSNPN, CDR2 SVGIG (reference sequence). In nucleotides, the CDR3 is TGTGCCTGGAGTCAACCTTGGGGCAGGGATCGCCCTGGAAACACCATATATTTT. It translates to CAWSQPWGRDRPGNTIYF.

This clonotype has just a few counts. The DNA of the CDR3 is TGCGCCAGCAGCGGGGGACCAGCGTCTGGGGCCAACGTCCTGACTTTC. Its protein is CASSGGPASGANVLTF. The chain carries TRBV4-3 and TRBJ2-6, with D tentatively TRBD1 or TRBD2 (5 bases each). V dropped 5 bases and J dropped 1 base, with 12 bases sitting between them. Looked up from germline, CDR1 is LGHNA and CDR2 is YSLEER. CDR3 size: 16 residues.

The genes are TRBV29-1 and TRBJ2-3, with D possibly TRBD1 on 5 matching bases. Germline V gene sequence: CDR1 SQVTM, CDR2 ANQGSEA. Trimming cost V 6 bases and J 3 bases, with 16 bases left between them. This CDR3 region has 14 residues. CDR3 amino acids: CSVPLGVGTDTQYF. Written as DNA, the CDR3 is TGCAGCGTCCCCCTAGGGGTGGGGACAGATACGCAGTATTTT.

The chain uses TRBV12-3 or TRBV12-4 and TRBJ1-2; TRBD1 might be the D (6 bases). V was pared by 4 bases and J by 4 bases, with 13 bases between. This CDR3 has 14 amino acids. CDR3 loop: CASSSGGAGYGYTF. Here the CDR3 DNA reads TGTGCCAGCAGTTCCGGGGGCGCGGGCTATGGCTACACCTTC.